Presented here are 13 T cell receptor beta chains from one specimen sequenced in a study of blood T cell repertoires in COVID-19. The protocol was immunoSEQ multiplex PCR, while the TCRdb copy is restricted to in-frame clones and leaves out a portion. The repertoire holds approximately 100,000 clones, roughly 80% seen once, with around a quarter in the top ten. The sample comprised peripheral blood. All receptors come from a man aged 60 to 75 with acute or convalescent COVID-19.

V gene TRBV24-1 combines with J gene TRBJ1-5, with a weak D call TRBD1 (5 bases). The CDR3 extends over 17 amino acids. The V gene lost 6 bases and the J gene lost 3 bases, with 20 bases spanning the gap. CDR1 and CDR2 from the germline V gene are KGHDR and SFDVKD. The CDR3 protein is CATSPTHLGGDNQPQHF. The CDR3 bases are TGTGCCACCAGTCCGACCCACCTGGGGGGGGACAATCAGCCCCAGCATTTT.

This clone was counted only a few times. The V gene is TRBV10-1, the J gene TRBJ1-2; unclear D gene. The germline V and J ends were trimmed by 5 bases and 4 bases, with 8 bases remaining between them. CDR1 and CDR2 from the germline V gene are WNHNN and SYGVQD (reference sequence). The CDR3 consists of 12 residues. The CDR3 DNA reads TGCGCCAGCAGTTCTTCCTCCTATGGCTACACCTTC. Translating it yields CASSSSSYGYTF.

The DNA of the CDR3 is TGTGCCAGCAGCGTTGAGTTCGACAGGGGATATGGCTACACCTTC. Its translation: CASSVEFDRGYGYTF. V and J are TRBV9 and TRBJ1-2; 8 nucleotides match TRBD1. The V gene end was trimmed by 2 bases and the J gene end by 5 bases; junction bases not matched to a gene: 8. This CDR3 spans 15 amino acids. CDR1 and CDR2 (germline): SGDLS, YYNGEE.

The CDR3 nucleotides are TGCGCCAGCAGCTTGGCCGGGACATACAACTATGGCTACACCTTC. It yields the protein CASSLAGTYNYGYTF. V is TRBV5-1 and J is TRBJ1-2; tentatively, D is TRBD1 (6 bases). The CDR3 length is 15 residues. The V gene's germline CDR1 is SGHRS and CDR2 YFSETQ. Between the trimmed V and J ends, which lost 0 bases and 2 bases, there was a span of 11 bases.

The V call is TRBV27, the J call TRBJ2-7, with 9 bases identical to TRBD2. V gave up 6 bases and J gave up 5 bases; unmatched junction bases: 11. There are 15 residues in the CDR3. Per the germline V gene, CDR1 is MNHEY and CDR2 is SMNVEV (reference sequence). The CDR3 spells CASSSMLAGTHEQYF. As DNA, the CDR3 is TGTGCCAGCAGCTCAATGCTAGCGGGAACACACGAGCAGTACTTC.

V and J are TRBV7-9 and TRBJ2-3; 11 bases agree with TRBD2. Trimming cost V 4 bases and J 10 bases; bases outside gene matches: 16. Looked up from germline, CDR1 is SEHNR and CDR2 is FQNEAQ (reference sequence). This CDR3 spans 17 amino acids. The CDR3 region has the DNA TGTGCCAGCAGCTACCTAATACTAGCGGGAGATGCCGAGGCGCAGTATTTT. Translating it yields CASSYLILAGDAEAQYF.

The chain couples TRBV2 to TRBJ2-7; 11 bases are shared with TRBD2. The CDR3 totals 14 residues. Trimming took 6 bases from V and 4 from J; bases not matched to a gene: 5. The germline V gene has CDR1 SNHLY and CDR2 FYNNEI. CDR3: CASRDTSGSYEQYF. CDR3 DNA: TGTGCCAGCAGAGATACTAGCGGGAGTTACGAGCAGTACTTC.

J is TRBJ1-6 and V is TRBV3-1 (or the pseudogene TRBV3-2); D is possibly TRBD1 (5 bases). V dropped 1 base and J dropped 7 bases, with 11 bases sitting between them. This CDR3 has 15 amino acids. Germline CDR1 reads LGHDT; CDR2 reads YNNKEL (reference sequence). Written as DNA, the CDR3 is TGTGCCAGCAGCCAAGGCCCTGGGGGGAATTCACCCCTCCACTTT. Translating gives CASSQGPGGNSPLHF.

The chain joins TRBV24-1 to TRBJ2-3; D is unclear. CDR1 KGHDR and CDR2 SFDVKD come from the germline V gene. V was trimmed by 0 bases and J by 0 bases, leaving 6 bases between them. The CDR3 loop spans 15 amino acids. The CDR3, as DNA: TGTGCCACCAGTGATTTGTCCGGGAGCACAGATACGCAGTATTTT. This gives the protein CATSDLSGSTDTQYF.

The chain couples TRBV9 to TRBJ1-1; D is unclear. The germline V gene has CDR1 SGDLS and CDR2 YYNGEE. This CDR3 has 14 residues. Trimming removed 7 bases at V and 0 bases at J, with 13 bases between. The CDR3 DNA reads as TGTGCCAGCTCAAGAGAGGCGGTGAACACTGAAGCTTTCTTT. Translating gives CASSREAVNTEAFF. The whole variable domain, remainder taken from reference TRBV9 and TRBJ1-1, is DSGVTQTPKHLITATGQRVTLRCSPRSGDLSVYWYQQSLDQGLQFLIQYYNGEERAKGNILERFSAQQFPDLHSELNLSSLELGDSALYFCASSREAVNTEAFFGQGTRLTVV.

This clone was seen once. The chain uses TRBV5-4 and TRBJ2-2; the match to TRBD2 covers 13 bases. Unmatched junction bases numbered 6, after V lost 3 bases and J lost 4 bases. CDR1 is SGHNT and CDR2 is YYREEE in the germline V gene (reference sequence). There are 17 residues in the CDR3. The CDR3 is CASSWTSGSHPTGELFF. CDR3 nucleotides: TGTGCCAGCAGCTGGACTAGCGGGAGCCACCCCACCGGGGAGCTGTTTTTT.

The chain combines TRBV5-4 with TRBJ2-1; TRBD1 aligns across 7 bases. V shed 0 bases and J 4 bases; nucleotides not matched to a gene: 7. The V gene's germline CDR1 is SGHNT and CDR2 YYREEE (reference sequence). This CDR3 has 16 residues. Here the CDR3 reads CASSLEQGRSYNEQFF. The CDR3 coding sequence is TGTGCCAGCAGCTTGGAACAGGGGAGATCTTACAATGAGCAGTTCTTC.

The V and J genes are TRBV2 and TRBJ2-2, with D maybe TRBD1 (5 bases). CDR1 and CDR2 from the germline V gene are SNHLY and FYNNEI. With 4 bases removed from V and 6 bases from J, the gap between germline ends came to 12 bases. There are 14 residues in the CDR3. CDR3 region: CASSGWGASGELFF. The DNA of the CDR3 is TGTGCCAGCAGTGGTTGGGGCGCTTCCGGGGAGCTGTTTTTT.